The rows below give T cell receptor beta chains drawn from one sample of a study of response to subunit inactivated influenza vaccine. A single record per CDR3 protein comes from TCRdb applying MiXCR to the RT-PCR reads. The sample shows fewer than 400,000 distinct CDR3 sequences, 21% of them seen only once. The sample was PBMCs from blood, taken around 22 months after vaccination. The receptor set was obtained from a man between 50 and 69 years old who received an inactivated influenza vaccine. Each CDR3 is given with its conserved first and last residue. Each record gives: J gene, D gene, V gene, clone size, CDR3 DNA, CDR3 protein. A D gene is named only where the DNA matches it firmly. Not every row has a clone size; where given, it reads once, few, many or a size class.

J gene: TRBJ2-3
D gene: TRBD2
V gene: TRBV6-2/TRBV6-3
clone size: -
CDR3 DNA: TGTGCCAGCAGGCCTAGCGGGGTACACACAGATACGCAGTATTTT
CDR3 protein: CASRPSGVHTDTQYF

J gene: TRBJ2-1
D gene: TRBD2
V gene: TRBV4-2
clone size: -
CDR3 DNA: TGTGCCAGCAGCCTACCAACTAGCGGGGGGGTAAATGAGCAGTTCTTC
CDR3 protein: CASSLPTSGGVNEQFF

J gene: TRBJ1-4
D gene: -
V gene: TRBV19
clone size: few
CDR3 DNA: TGTGCTTCCGGACGGCGCAATGAAAAACTGTTTTTT
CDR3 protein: CASGRRNEKLFF

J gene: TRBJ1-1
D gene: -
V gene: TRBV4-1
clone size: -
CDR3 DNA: TGCGCCAGCAGCCAAGTAGGGGTCACTGAAGCTTTCTTT
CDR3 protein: CASSQVGVTEAFF

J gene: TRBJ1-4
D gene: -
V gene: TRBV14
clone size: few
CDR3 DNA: TGTGCCAGCAGCCAAGATCGGGGATCCGTTTTGGAAAAACTGTTTTTT
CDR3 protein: CASSQDRGSVLEKLFF

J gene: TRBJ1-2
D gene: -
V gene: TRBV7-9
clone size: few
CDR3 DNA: TGTGCCAGCAGCTTGGACGGGTTATTCGATGGCTACACCTTC
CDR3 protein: CASSLDGLFDGYTF

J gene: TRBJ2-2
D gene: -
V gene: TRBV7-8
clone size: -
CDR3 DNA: TGTGCCAGCAGCTCCATCGCAACCAACACCGGGGAGCTGTTTTTT
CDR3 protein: CASSSIATNTGELFF

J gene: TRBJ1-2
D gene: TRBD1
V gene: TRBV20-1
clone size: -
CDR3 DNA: TGCAGTGCTGGGCCGGTGGCTAACAGGGGAGTTAATGGCTACACCTTC
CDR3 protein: CSAGPVANRGVNGYTF

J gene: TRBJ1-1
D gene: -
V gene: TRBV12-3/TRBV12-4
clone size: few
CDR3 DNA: TGTGCCAGCAAGGCGGGGTCGCGCACTGAAGCTTTCTTT
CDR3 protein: CASKAGSRTEAFF

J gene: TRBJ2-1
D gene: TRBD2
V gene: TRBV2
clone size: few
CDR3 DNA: TGTGCCAGCAGTGGGACTAGCGGACCCTCCTACAATGAGCAGTTCTTC
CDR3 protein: CASSGTSGPSYNEQFF

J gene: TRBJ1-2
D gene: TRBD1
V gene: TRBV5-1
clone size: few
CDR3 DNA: TGCGCCAGCAGCGTCGACAGGGCTGGCTACACCTTC
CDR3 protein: CASSVDRAGYTF

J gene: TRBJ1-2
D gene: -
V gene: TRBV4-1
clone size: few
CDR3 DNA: TGCGCCAGCAGCCAGACGGGGGCTATCCGCCGCGGCTACACCTTC
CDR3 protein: CASSQTGAIRRGYTF

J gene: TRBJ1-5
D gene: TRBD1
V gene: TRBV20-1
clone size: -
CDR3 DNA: TGCAGTGCTAGCCCCGGGACAGGGTACAATCAGCCCCAGCATTTT
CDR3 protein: CSASPGTGYNQPQHF

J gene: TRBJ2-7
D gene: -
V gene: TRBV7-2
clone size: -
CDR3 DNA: TGTGCCAGCAGCTTAACACAGAGCTCCTACGAGCAGTACTTC
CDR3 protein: CASSLTQSSYEQYF

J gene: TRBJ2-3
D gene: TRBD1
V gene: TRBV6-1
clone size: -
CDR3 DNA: TGTGCCAGCAGCGGGACAGGACGAGATACGCAGTATTTT
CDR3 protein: CASSGTGRDTQYF

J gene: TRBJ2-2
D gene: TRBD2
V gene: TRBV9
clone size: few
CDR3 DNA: TGTGCCAGCAGCACGGGACTAGCGGGGGTAAACGGGGAGCTGTTTTTT
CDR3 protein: CASSTGLAGVNGELFF

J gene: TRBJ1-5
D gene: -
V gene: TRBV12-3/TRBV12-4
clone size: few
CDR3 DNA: TGTGCCAGCAGTTTAGAGCGGGAACTTTGGCCCCAGCATTTT
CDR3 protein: CASSLERELWPQHF

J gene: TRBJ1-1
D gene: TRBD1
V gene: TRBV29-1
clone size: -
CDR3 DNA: TGCAGCACTGAGAGGGGACAGGGGAACACTGAAGCTTTCTTT
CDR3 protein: CSTERGQGNTEAFF

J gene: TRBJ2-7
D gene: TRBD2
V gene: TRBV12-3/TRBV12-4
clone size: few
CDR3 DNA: TGTGCCAGCACGAGCCTAGCGGGAACCGAGCAGTACTTC
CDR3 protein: CASTSLAGTEQYF

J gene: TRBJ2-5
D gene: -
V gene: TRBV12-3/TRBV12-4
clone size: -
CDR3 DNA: TGTGCCAGCAGTTTAGCGTTGTGGCGGGCTGACGAGACCCAGTACTTC
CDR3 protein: CASSLALWRADETQYF

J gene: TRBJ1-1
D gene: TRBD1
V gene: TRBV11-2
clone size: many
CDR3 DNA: TGTGCCAGCAGCTCCTCCATCCCGGTCAGGGGGGGAGACACTGAAGCTTTCTTT
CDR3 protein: CASSSSIPVRGGDTEAFF

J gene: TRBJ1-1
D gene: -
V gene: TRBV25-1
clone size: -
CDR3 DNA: TGTGCCAGCCACACTTACTCGGACGGCCTTTTCATGAACACTGAAGCTTTCTTT
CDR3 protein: CASHTYSDGLFMNTEAFF

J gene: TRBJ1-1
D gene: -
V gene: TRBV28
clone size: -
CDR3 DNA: TGTGCCAGCAGTTCGGGCAGTCTGAACACTGAAGCTTTCTTT
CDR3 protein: CASSSGSLNTEAFF

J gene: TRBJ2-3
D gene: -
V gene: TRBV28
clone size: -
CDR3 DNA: TGTGCCAGCAGTTTATGGGGCGCAGATACGCAGTATTTT
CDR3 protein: CASSLWGADTQYF

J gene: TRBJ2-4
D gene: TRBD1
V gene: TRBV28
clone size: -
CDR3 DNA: TGTGCCAGCAGTTCGGACAGGCCCGATGGTAGCATTCAGTACTTC
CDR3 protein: CASSSDRPDGSIQYF

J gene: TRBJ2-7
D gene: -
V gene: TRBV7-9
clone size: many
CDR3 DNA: TGTGCCAGCAGCACTACACGGGACACCAATTACGAGCAGTACTTC
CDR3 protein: CASSTTRDTNYEQYF

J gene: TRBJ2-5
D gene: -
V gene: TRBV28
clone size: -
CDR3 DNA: TGTGCCAGCAAAGACAGTTTCCAAGAGACCCAGTACTTC
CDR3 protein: CASKDSFQETQYF

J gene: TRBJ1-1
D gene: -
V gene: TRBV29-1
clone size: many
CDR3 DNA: TGCAGCGCTTTACAGTCCTACGGTGAAGCTTTCTTT
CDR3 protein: CSALQSYGEAFF

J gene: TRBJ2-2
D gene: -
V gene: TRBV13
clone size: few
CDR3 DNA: TGTGCCAGCAGCTTAGGAGAGTGGGGATTGAACACCGGGGAGCTGTTTTTT
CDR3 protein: CASSLGEWGLNTGELFF

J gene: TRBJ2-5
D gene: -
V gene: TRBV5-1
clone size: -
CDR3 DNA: TGCGCCAGCAGCTTGGACCCTATGACACAAGAGACCCAGTACTTC
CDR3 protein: CASSLDPMTQETQYF

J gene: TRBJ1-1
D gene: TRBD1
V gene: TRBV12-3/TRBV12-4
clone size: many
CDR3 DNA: TGTGCCAGCAGTTTACCCCGACAGGGGAGGCAAGCTTTCTTT
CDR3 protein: CASSLPRQGRQAFF

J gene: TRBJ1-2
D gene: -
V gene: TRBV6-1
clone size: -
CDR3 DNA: TGTGCCAGCAGTGAAGGACGGCTGGTAGGAAATAGCTATGGCTACACCTTC
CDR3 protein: CASSEGRLVGNSYGYTF

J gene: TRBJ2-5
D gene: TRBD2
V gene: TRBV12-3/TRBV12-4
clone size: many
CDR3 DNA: TGTGCCAGCAGTTTGGGCGGGGGGAAAGAGACCCAGTACTTC
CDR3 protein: CASSLGGGKETQYF

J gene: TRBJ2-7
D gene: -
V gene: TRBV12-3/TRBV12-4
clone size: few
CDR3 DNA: TGTGCCAGCAGTTTAGCGCTTTCTTACGAGCAGTACTTC
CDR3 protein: CASSLALSYEQYF

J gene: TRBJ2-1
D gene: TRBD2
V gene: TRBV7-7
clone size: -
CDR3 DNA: TGTGCTAGCAGCCCCTACCTAGCGGCCACGCCCTACAATGAGCAGTTCTTC
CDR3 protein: CASSPYLAATPYNEQFF

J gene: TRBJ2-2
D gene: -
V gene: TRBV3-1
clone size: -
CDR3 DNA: TGTGCCAGCAGCCAACGCCGCCAGGGAACCGGGGAGCTGTTTTTT
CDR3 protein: CASSQRRQGTGELFF

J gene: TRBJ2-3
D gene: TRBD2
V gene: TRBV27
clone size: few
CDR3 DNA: TGTGCCAGCAGTCCGGGGACTAGCGGGACGCTTTCCCATACGCAGTATTTT
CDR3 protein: CASSPGTSGTLSHTQYF

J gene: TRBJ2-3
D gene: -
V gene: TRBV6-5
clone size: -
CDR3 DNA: TGTGCCAGCAGTTACGGGTCTAAGGGGCGCGTAGCAGATACGCAGTATTTT
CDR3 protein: CASSYGSKGRVADTQYF

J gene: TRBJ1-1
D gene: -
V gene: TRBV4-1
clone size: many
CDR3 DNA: TGCGCCAGCAGCCAAGTAGACCTGAACACTGAAGCTTTCTTT
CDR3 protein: CASSQVDLNTEAFF

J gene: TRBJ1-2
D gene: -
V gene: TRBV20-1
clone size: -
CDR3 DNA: TGCAGTGCTAGCCCGTCCGGCGGCTATGGCTACACCTTC
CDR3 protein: CSASPSGGYGYTF

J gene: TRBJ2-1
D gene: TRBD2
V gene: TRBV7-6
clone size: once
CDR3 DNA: TGTGCCAGCAGCCGGGGACTAGCGGTGAGCTCCTACAATGAGCAGTTCTTC
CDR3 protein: CASSRGLAVSSYNEQFF

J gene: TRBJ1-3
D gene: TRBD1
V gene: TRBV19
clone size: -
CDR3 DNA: TGTGCCAGTAGTATCGCGCGGACAGGGGGATTCAGAAACACCATATATTTT
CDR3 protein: CASSIARTGGFRNTIYF

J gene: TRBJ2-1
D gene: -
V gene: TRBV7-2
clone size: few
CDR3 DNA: TGTGCCAGCAGCTGGAAACAGGGTCCCTACAATGAGCAGTTCTTC
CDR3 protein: CASSWKQGPYNEQFF

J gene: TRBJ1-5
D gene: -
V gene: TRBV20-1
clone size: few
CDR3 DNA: TGCAGTGCTAGAGATCCAGGCTCTTGGAATCAGCCCCAGCATTTT
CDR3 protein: CSARDPGSWNQPQHF